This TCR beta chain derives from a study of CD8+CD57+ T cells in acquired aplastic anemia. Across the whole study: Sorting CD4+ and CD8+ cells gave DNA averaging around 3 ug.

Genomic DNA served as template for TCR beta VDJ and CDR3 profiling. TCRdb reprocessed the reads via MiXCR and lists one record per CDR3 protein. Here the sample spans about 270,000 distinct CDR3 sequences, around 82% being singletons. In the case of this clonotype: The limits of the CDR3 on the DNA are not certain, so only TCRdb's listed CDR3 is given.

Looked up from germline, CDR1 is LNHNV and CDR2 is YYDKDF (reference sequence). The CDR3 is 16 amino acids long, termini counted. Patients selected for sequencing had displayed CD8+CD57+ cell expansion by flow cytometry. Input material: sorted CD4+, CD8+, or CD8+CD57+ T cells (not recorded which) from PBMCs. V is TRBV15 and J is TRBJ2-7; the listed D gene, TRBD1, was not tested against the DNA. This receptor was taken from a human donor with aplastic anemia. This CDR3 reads CATSRAFFGVREAQYF.